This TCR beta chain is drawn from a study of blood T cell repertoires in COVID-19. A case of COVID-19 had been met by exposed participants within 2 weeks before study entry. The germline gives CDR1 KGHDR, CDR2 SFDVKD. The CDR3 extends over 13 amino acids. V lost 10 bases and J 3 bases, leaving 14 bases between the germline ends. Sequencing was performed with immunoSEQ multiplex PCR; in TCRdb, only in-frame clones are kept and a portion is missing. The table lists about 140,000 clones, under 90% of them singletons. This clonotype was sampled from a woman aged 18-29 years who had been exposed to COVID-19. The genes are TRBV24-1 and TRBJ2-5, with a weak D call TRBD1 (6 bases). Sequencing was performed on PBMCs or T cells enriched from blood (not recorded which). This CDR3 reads CATQQGFEETQYF. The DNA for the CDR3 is TGTGCCACTCAACAGGGATTTGAAGAGACCCAGTACTTC.